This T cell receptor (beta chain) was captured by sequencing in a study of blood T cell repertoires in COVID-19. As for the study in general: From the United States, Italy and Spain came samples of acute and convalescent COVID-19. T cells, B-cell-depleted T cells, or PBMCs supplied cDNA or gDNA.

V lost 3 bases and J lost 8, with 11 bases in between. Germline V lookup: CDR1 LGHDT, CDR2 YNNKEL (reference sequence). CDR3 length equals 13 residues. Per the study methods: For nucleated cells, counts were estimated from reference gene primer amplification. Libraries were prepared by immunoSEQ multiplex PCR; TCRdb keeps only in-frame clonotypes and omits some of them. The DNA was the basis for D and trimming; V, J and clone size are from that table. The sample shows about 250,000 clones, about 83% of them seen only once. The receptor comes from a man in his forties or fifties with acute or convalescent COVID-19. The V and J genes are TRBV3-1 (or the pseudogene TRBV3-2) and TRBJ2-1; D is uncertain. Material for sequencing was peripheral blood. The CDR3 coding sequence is TGTGCCAGCAGCCAGCATCAAGAGGATGAGCAGTTCTTC. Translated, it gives CASSQHQEDEQFF.